The TCR beta chain under discussion was sequenced for a study of blood T cell repertoires in COVID-19. Study in general: Samples representing acute and convalescent COVID-19 were sourced from the United States, Italy and Spain. T cells, B-cell-depleted T cells, or PBMCs provided the cDNA or gDNA that served as material.

How the authors handled the data: Estimation of nucleated cell counts was performed using reference gene primer amplification. Clones were sequenced by immunoSEQ multiplex PCR, and TCRdb holds only the in-frame ones, with some missing. The V and J calls and clone size come from that table; D and trimming were worked out from the DNA. Of approximately 260,000 clones in the sample, around four fifths are singletons; the top ten hold 3.5% to 5.5%. V dropped 2 bases and J dropped 4 bases, with 6 bases sitting between them. CDR1 is SGHAT, CDR2 FQNNGV, per germline. The CDR3 loop spans 13 amino acids. This sequence originates from a man aged 60 to 69 who had recovered from COVID-19. The chain links TRBV11-2 to TRBJ1-5; no definite D call. Source material: peripheral blood. The CDR3 nucleotides are TGTGCCAGCAGCTTATCGGTTAATCAGCCCCAGCATTTT. Translated, it gives CASSLSVNQPQHF.